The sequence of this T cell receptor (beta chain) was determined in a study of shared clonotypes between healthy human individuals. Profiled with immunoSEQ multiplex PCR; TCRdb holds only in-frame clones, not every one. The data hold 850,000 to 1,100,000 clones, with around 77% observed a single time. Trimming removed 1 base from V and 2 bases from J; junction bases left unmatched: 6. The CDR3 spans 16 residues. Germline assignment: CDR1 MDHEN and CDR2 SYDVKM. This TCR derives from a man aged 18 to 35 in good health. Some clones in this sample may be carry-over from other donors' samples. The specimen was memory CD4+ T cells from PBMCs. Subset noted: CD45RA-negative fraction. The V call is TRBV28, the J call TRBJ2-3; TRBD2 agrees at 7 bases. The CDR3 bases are TGTGCCAGCAGTTTATCTCGAGCGGGAAACACAGATACGCAGTATTTT. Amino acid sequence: CASSLSRAGNTDTQYF.